The 32 T cell receptor beta chains listed next were all sequenced from one sample in a study of blood T cell repertoires in COVID-19. Sequenced by immunoSEQ multiplex PCR; TCRdb stores in-frame clones only, minus some. The sample has around 220,000 clones; about 88% are singletons. Source material: peripheral blood. These receptors were taken from a middle-aged woman who had recovered from COVID-19.

The chain employs TRBV10-2 and TRBJ2-7, with a tentative D call TRBD1 (5 bases). The V gene lost 2 bases and the J gene lost 7 bases, with 12 bases spanning the gap. Looked up from germline, CDR1 is WSHSY and CDR2 is SAAADI. This CDR3 has 13 residues. CDR3 in DNA: TGCGCCAGCAGTGAGATATTTTCAGGGGAGCAGTACTTC. This gives the protein CASSEIFSGEQYF.

The chain has TRBV2 and TRBJ1-2; TRBD1 aligns across 8 bases. Germline CDR1 SNHLY, CDR2 FYNNEI. CDR3 length equals 14 residues. V gave up 6 bases and J gave up 4 bases; unmatched junction bases: 7. In nucleotides, the CDR3 is TGTGCCAGCAGCACTCTCCAGGGGGCCTATGGCTACACCTTC. Protein sequence: CASSTLQGAYGYTF. Drawing the rest from reference TRBV2 and TRBJ1-2, the complete variable domain is EPEVTQTPSHQVTQMGQEVILRCVPISNHLYFYWYRQILGQKVEFLVSFYNNEISEKSEIFDDQFSVERPDGSNFTLKIRSTKLEDSAMYFCASSTLQGAYGYTFGSGTRLTVV.

This chain joins TRBV4-2 and TRBJ2-7, with a weak D call TRBD2 (6 bases). The germline V gene encodes CDR1 LGHNA and CDR2 YNFKEQ. V lost 4 bases, J lost 6 bases, and 16 bases lay in between. This CDR3 region has 14 residues. The CDR3, as DNA: TGTGCCAGCAGCCCCGCGGAGGGTCAGGGCGAGCAGTACTTC. This codes for CASSPAEGQGEQYF.

V usage is TRBV29-1 and J usage is TRBJ2-7, with 12 positions matching TRBD2. In germline, CDR1 is SQVTM, CDR2 ANQGSEA. CDR3 length: 15 residues. V trimming: 6 bases; J trimming: 1 base; junction bases outside the gene matches: 7. The CDR3 reads CSVQVGLAGSYEQYF. CDR3 in DNA: TGCAGCGTGCAGGTCGGACTAGCGGGGTCCTACGAGCAGTACTTC.

The V and J genes are TRBV30 and TRBJ1-1, with TRBD1 as a possible D gene (6 bases). CDR3 length equals 14 residues. The germline V and J ends were trimmed by 0 bases and 10 bases, with 18 bases remaining between them. The V gene's germline CDR1 is GTSNPN and CDR2 SVGIG (reference sequence). CDR3 region: CAWSVGQLSSAAFF. The CDR3 DNA sequence: TGTGCCTGGAGTGTCGGACAGCTCTCCTCTGCAGCTTTCTTT.

This chain uses TRBV11-2 with TRBJ2-3, with 8 bases identical to TRBD2. V was clipped by 3 bases and J by 1 base; unmatched bases: 12. Germline V lookup: CDR1 SGHAT, CDR2 FQNNGV. CDR3 length equals 18 residues. The chain's CDR3 is CASSFSSGGRPGTDTQYF. For the CDR3, the DNA is TGTGCCAGCAGCTTCTCGTCCGGCGGGAGGCCCGGCACAGATACGCAGTATTTT.

J is TRBJ1-2 and V is TRBV9; 7 bases match TRBD1. CDR1 is SGDLS and CDR2 is YYNGEE in the germline V gene. V shed 2 bases, J shed 4 bases, and the junction held 2 bases outside the gene matches. This CDR3 region has 13 residues. The CDR3 nucleotides are TGTGCCAGCAGCGTGACAGGGCTCTATGGCTACACCTTC. Protein sequence: CASSVTGLYGYTF.

This chain joins TRBV5-1 and TRBJ2-5; 8 nucleotides agree with TRBD2. Germline values: CDR1 SGHRS, CDR2 YFSETQ. Trimming removed 1 base from V and 3 bases from J; junction bases left unmatched: 5. CDR3 length: 15 residues. The CDR3 is CASSLTRGGKETQYF. CDR3 in DNA: TGCGCCAGCAGCTTGACCCGCGGGGGGAAAGAGACCCAGTACTTC.

The chain joins TRBV4-2 to TRBJ2-7; maybe TRBD2 (5 bases). Between the trimmed V and J ends, which lost 3 bases and 5 bases, there was a span of 11 bases. The CDR3 loop spans 13 amino acids. Germline V CDR1 and CDR2: LGHNA, YNFKEQ. In DNA form, the CDR3 reads TGTGCCAGCAGCCAGGGAGCTAGGAACGAGCAGTACTTC. It codes for CASSQGARNEQYF.

The chain joins TRBV5-5 to TRBJ2-5; D may be TRBD1 (6 bases). Deletions cut 3 bases from V and 3 bases from J, with 12 bases between. The germline V gene encodes CDR1 SGHKS and CDR2 YYEKEE (reference sequence). This CDR3 is 14 amino acids long. CDR3 DNA sequence: TGTGCCAGCAGCTCCCGGACAGTTGAAGAGACCCAGTACTTC. Translating gives CASSSRTVEETQYF.

The genes are TRBV7-9 and TRBJ2-3; 9 nucleotides match TRBD2. CDR3 length: 14 amino acids. V lost 10 bases and J lost 4; bases outside the gene matches: 9. The germline gives CDR1 SEHNR, CDR2 FQNEAQ (reference sequence). CDR3 loop: CATEVSGSADTQYF. DNA of the CDR3: TGTGCCACGGAGGTTAGCGGGAGCGCAGATACGCAGTATTTT.

The V gene is TRBV5-1, the J gene TRBJ1-4, with D perhaps TRBD1 (6 bases). Germline-derived CDR1 and CDR2 are SGHRS and YFSETQ. V was pared by 0 bases and J by 0 bases, with 9 bases between. The CDR3 has 16 amino acids. The chain's CDR3 is CASSLDRQATNEKLFF. In DNA form, the CDR3 reads TGCGCCAGCAGCTTGGACAGACAGGCAACTAATGAAAAACTGTTTTTT.

The chain uses TRBV28 and TRBJ1-2; a weak D match, TRBD1 (5 bases). CDR3 length: 13 amino acids. With 4 bases removed from V and 7 bases from J, the gap between germline ends came to 13 bases. Germline CDR1 reads MDHEN; CDR2 reads SYDVKM. Here the CDR3 DNA reads TGTGCCAGCAGTTCGCCCCCAAGGGGTGGCTACACCTTC. This codes for CASSSPPRGGYTF.

This clone was counted between two and nine times. The gene calls are TRBV7-2 and TRBJ2-1, with TRBD2 identical over 9 bases. The CDR3 covers 17 residues. V lost 1 base, J lost 4 bases, and 8 bases stayed unmatched. Germline V gene data show CDR1 as SGHTA and CDR2 as FQGNSA. The DNA of the CDR3 is TGTGCCAGCAGCTTAGGTAGGGGGCTAGCGGGGTACAATGAGCAGTTCTTC. Residues: CASSLGRGLAGYNEQFF.

The V and J genes are TRBV6-6 and TRBJ2-7, with 9 bases that match TRBD2. The ends lost 2 bases at V and 4 bases at J; junction bases unmatched: 9. The CDR3 consists of 16 residues. The germline V gene has CDR1 MNHNY and CDR2 SVGAGI (reference sequence). CDR3 bases: TGTGCCAGCAGTTACGGTAGCGGGAGTTCTATGTACGAGCAGTACTTC. Protein product: CASSYGSGSSMYEQYF.

This sequence joins TRBV6-5 and TRBJ2-7; a possible D gene is TRBD2 (5 bases). V dropped 6 bases and J dropped 5 bases, with 14 bases sitting between them. This CDR3 has 13 amino acids. The V gene's germline CDR1 is MNHEY and CDR2 SVGAGI. The DNA for the CDR3 is TGTGCCAGCAGCGGACTGGGGTCCCACGAGCAGTACTTC. Its protein is CASSGLGSHEQYF.

The V call is TRBV5-1, the J call TRBJ1-3; D call uncertain. In germline, CDR1 is SGHRS, CDR2 YFSETQ. The CDR3 covers 14 residues. V shed 4 bases and J shed 1 base, with 9 bases lying between them. The CDR3 sequence is CASSDGESGNTIYF. DNA of the CDR3: TGCGCCAGCAGCGACGGGGAGTCTGGAAACACCATATATTTT.

V is TRBV2 and J is TRBJ2-5; the match to TRBD2 covers 8 bases. The V and J ends lost 3 bases and 9 bases, in that order; junction bases with no gene match: 9. CDR1 is SNHLY and CDR2 is FYNNEI in the germline V gene. The CDR3 has 14 amino acids. The CDR3 bases are TGTGCCAGCAGTGACTCTAGCGGGTTGGGGGCCCAGTACTTC. Its protein is CASSDSSGLGAQYF.

In the case of this clone: This may stem from a read error, because a much larger clone lies one nucleotide away. Additional DNA sequences in this sample encode the identical CDR3. This rearrangement joins TRBV7-2 to TRBJ2-7; D gene uncertain. CDR3 length equals 12 residues. The V end lost 5 bases, the J end lost 0 bases, and 5 bases lay between the germline ends. Germline assignment: CDR1 SGHTA and CDR2 FQGNSA. The CDR3 here is CASSRSSYEQYF. The CDR3 coding sequence is TGTGCCAGCAGCCGCAGCTCCTACGAGCAGTACTTC.

The rearrangement links TRBV5-1 to TRBJ1-2; TRBD1 aligns across 7 bases. Trimming removed 0 bases from V and 5 bases from J; junction bases left unmatched: 1. Germline CDR1 SGHRS, CDR2 YFSETQ. This CDR3 has 13 amino acids. In nucleotides, the CDR3 is TGCGCCAGCAGCTTGGGGGGACAGTATGGCTACACCTTC. It translates to CASSLGGQYGYTF.

This sequence joins TRBV4-3 and TRBJ2-6; D not resolved. Germline lookup yields CDR1 LGHNA and CDR2 YSLEER. The CDR3 is 15 residues long. Trimming took off 4 bases at V and 6 bases at J, with 13 bases between the two ends. The CDR3 loop reads CASSRKFPEANVLTF. CDR3 nucleotides: TGCGCCAGCAGCCGCAAGTTCCCAGAGGCCAACGTCCTGACTTTC.

The chain recombines TRBV4-2 with TRBJ2-3, with TRBD1 matching over 12 bases. Germline trimming cut 4 bases from V and 14 bases from J; bases unmatched to any gene: 10. This CDR3 is built from 14 residues. The germline V gene has CDR1 LGHNA and CDR2 YNFKEQ. The CDR3 spells CASSRDVRDRGLYF. The CDR3 nucleotides read TGTGCCAGCAGCCGGGATGTCCGGGACAGGGGGCTGTATTTT.

The chain links TRBV6-4 to TRBJ2-6; no reliable D call. Germline loops: CDR1 MRHNA, CDR2 SNTAGT. V lost 3 bases and J 2 bases, leaving 5 bases between the germline ends. The CDR3 loop spans 14 amino acids. The DNA for the CDR3 is TGTGCCAGCAGTGAACTTGCTGGGGCCAACGTCCTGACTTTC. Encoded protein: CASSELAGANVLTF.

The chain employs TRBV5-1 and TRBJ1-2; no reliable D call. V lost 5 bases, J lost 4 bases, and 15 bases lay in between. There are 14 residues in the CDR3. From germline, CDR1 is SGHRS and CDR2 YFSETQ. This chain's CDR3 is CASSTQDKLYGYTF. In nucleotides, the CDR3 is TGCGCCAGCAGTACTCAAGACAAGCTCTATGGCTACACCTTC.

The chain recombines TRBV19 with TRBJ1-1; maybe TRBD1 (5 bases). The CDR3 loop spans 13 amino acids. V was pared by 7 bases and J by 0 bases, with 9 bases between. Germline V gene sequence: CDR1 LNHDA, CDR2 SQIVND (reference sequence). CDR3 sequence (DNA): TGTGCCAGTATCGGCAGGGTGAACACTGAAGCTTTCTTT. Encoded protein: CASIGRVNTEAFF.

The genes are TRBV6-5 and TRBJ2-7; possibly TRBD2 for D (5 bases). This CDR3 comprises 14 residues. Trimming took off 0 bases at V and 7 bases at J, with 13 bases between the two ends. Germline-derived CDR1 and CDR2 are MNHEY and SVGAGI. CDR3 bases: TGTGCCAGCAGTTACTCCGCAAGGACGGGGGAGCAGTACTTC. Protein sequence: CASSYSARTGEQYF.

V and J are TRBV30 and TRBJ2-3; 8 bases line up with TRBD1. Germline V gene data show CDR1 as GTSNPN and CDR2 as SVGIG (reference sequence). The CDR3 totals 15 residues. Unmatched junction bases numbered 7, after V lost 3 bases and J lost 2 bases. In nucleotides, the CDR3 is TGTGCCTGGAGCCGGGACAGGACGTCCACAGATACGCAGTATTTT. This gives the protein CAWSRDRTSTDTQYF.

V is TRBV18 and J is TRBJ1-1, with TRBD1 identical over 9 bases. The germline gives CDR1 KGHSH, CDR2 LQKENI. The trim removed 3 bases at V and 5 bases at J, leaving 4 bases unmatched. The CDR3 contains 14 residues. CDR3 loop: CASSPLGTGTEAFF. DNA for the CDR3: TGTGCCAGCTCACCCCTAGGGACAGGGACTGAAGCTTTCTTT.

The CDR3 loop is CASSFSRGERDTQYF. CDR3 nucleotide sequence: TGCGCCAGCAGCTTCTCCAGGGGGGAACGGGATACGCAGTATTTT. The V gene is TRBV5-1, the J gene TRBJ2-3, with D possibly TRBD1 on 7 matching bases. Germline-derived CDR1 and CDR2 are SGHRS and YFSETQ. This CDR3 spans 15 amino acids. Deletions cut 2 bases from V and 6 bases from J, with 16 bases between.

J is TRBJ2-7 and V is TRBV4-2, with D possibly matching TRBD1 (5 bases). V lost 0 bases and J 5 bases, leaving 11 bases between the germline ends. The germline CDR1 and CDR2 sequences are LGHNA and YNFKEQ. This CDR3 region has 14 residues. The CDR3 here is CASSQESRAHEQYF. CDR3 bases: TGTGCCAGCAGCCAAGAGTCCAGGGCGCACGAGCAGTACTTC.

The chain joins TRBV3-1 (or the pseudogene TRBV3-2) to TRBJ2-5, with 8 bases fitting TRBD2. V was pared by 1 base and J by 0 bases, with 10 bases of the junction left unmatched. From germline, CDR1 is LGHDT and CDR2 YNNKEL (reference sequence). CDR3 length: 18 residues. The CDR3 reads CASSQAKGRGGYQETQYF. In DNA form, the CDR3 reads TGTGCCAGCAGCCAAGCCAAGGGCCGGGGGGGTTACCAAGAGACCCAGTACTTC.

This chain links TRBV13 with TRBJ2-1, with 15 bases aligning to TRBD2. The CDR3 totals 17 residues. CDR1 and CDR2 (germline): PRHDT, FYEKMQ (reference sequence). Trimming took 5 bases from V and 2 from J; bases not matched to a gene: 4. This CDR3 is CASSNRTSGGAYNEQFF. CDR3 bases: TGTGCCAGCAGCAATCGGACTAGCGGGGGGGCCTACAATGAGCAGTTCTTC. The variable domain in full, with the rest retrieved from reference TRBV13 and TRBJ2-1, is AAGVIQSPRHLIKEKRETATLKCYPIPRHDTVYWYQQGPGQDPQFLISFYEKMQSDKGSIPDRFSAQQFSDYHSELNMSSLELGDSALYFCASSNRTSGGAYNEQFFGPGTRLTVL.